This TCR beta chain was obtained from a study of blood T cell repertoires in COVID-19. This clone has only a few counts. Profiled with immunoSEQ multiplex PCR; TCRdb holds only in-frame clones, not every one. This table has approximately 99,000 clones, approximately 82% appearing once. From germline, CDR1 is LGHDT and CDR2 YNNKEL (reference sequence). Trimming cost V 2 bases and J 3 bases, with 10 bases left between them. The CDR3 runs to 14 residues. The TCR sequence derives from a woman aged 65 to 85 with acute or convalescent COVID-19. The chain joins TRBV3-1 (or the pseudogene TRBV3-2) to TRBJ1-2; no reliable D call. Sequencing was done on a sample of peripheral blood. The CDR3 nucleotides read TGTGCCAGCAGCCAACATACAGTCGACTATGGCTACACCTTC. Translation: CASSQHTVDYGYTF.